A single sample gave rise to the 10 T cell receptor beta chains below, sequenced in a study of control samples from healthy donors and cancer patients. The protocol was immunoSEQ multiplex PCR, while the TCRdb copy is restricted to in-frame clones and leaves out a portion. This repertoire shows under 65,000 clones, less than 95% found once; its top ten account for around 0.9%. Sequencing input: PBMCs. The origin of the receptors is a man under 40 with colorectal cancer.

This chain joins TRBV5-1 and TRBJ1-6; TRBD1 might be the D (5 bases). The V gene lost 4 bases and the J gene lost 8 bases, with 13 bases spanning the gap. CDR1 is SGHRS, CDR2 YFSETQ, per germline. CDR3 length: 14 amino acids. In nucleotides, the CDR3 is TGCGCCAGCAGCCCGGAGGGGAATGATTCACCCCTCCACTTT. It is translated as CASSPEGNDSPLHF.

This chain connects TRBV9 to TRBJ2-3, with 9 bases aligning to TRBD2. Germline CDR1 and CDR2: SGDLS and YYNGEE. Germline trimming cut 2 bases from V and 6 bases from J; bases unmatched to any gene: 10. The CDR3 has 16 residues. The CDR3 nucleotides read TGTGCCAGCAGCGTTGGGACTAGCCCTGGGGGGGATACGCAGTATTTT. The encoded protein is CASSVGTSPGGDTQYF.

The chain has TRBV11-2 and TRBJ2-7; TRBD1 matches at 7 bases. The V segment lost 4 bases and the J segment 3 bases; nucleotides outside the gene matches: 6. CDR3 size: 14 residues. The germline V gene encodes CDR1 SGHAT and CDR2 FQNNGV. In DNA, the CDR3 is TGTGCCAGCAGCTCCCGGGACAGAGACTACGAGCAGTACTTC. Encoded protein: CASSSRDRDYEQYF.

This rearrangement joins TRBV9 to TRBJ1-2; 7 nucleotides match TRBD1. Germline V CDR1 and CDR2: SGDLS, YYNGEE. The CDR3 spans 15 residues. V was clipped by 3 bases and J by 4 bases; unmatched bases: 9. The CDR3 DNA follows: TGTGCCAGCAGCGCAATGGGACAGACGATCTATGGCTACACCTTC. Residues: CASSAMGQTIYGYTF.

The chain uses TRBV5-1 and TRBJ2-3; 7 bases agree with TRBD2. Germline V gene data show CDR1 as SGHRS and CDR2 as YFSETQ. V lost 0 bases and J lost 5; bases outside the gene matches: 9. This CDR3 has 16 residues. In nucleotides, the CDR3 is TGCGCCAGCAGCTTGGCCCAGCTAGCGGCGGGAGATACGCAGTATTTT. Protein: CASSLAQLAAGDTQYF.

The chain combines TRBV5-8 with TRBJ2-7; D not certain. The CDR3 length is 16 residues. V was pared by 4 bases and J by 2 bases, with 19 bases between. CDR1 and CDR2 from the germline V gene are SGHTS and YDEGEE. The CDR3 DNA sequence: TGTGCCAGCAGCCCTTGGTCCCTTACCGCCACCTACGAGCAGTACTTC. It translates to CASSPWSLTATYEQYF.

The chain carries TRBV24-1 and TRBJ2-2; D gene unclear. This CDR3 is 12 amino acids long. V lost 4 bases, J lost 4 bases, and 3 bases lay in between. Germline V gene sequence: CDR1 KGHDR, CDR2 SFDVKD. CDR3 protein: CATSDPTGELFF. The DNA for the CDR3 is TGTGCCACCAGTGACCCCACCGGGGAGCTGTTTTTT.

This sequence joins TRBV6-5 and TRBJ2-3; D remains unclear. The ends were cut back, 0 bases at V and 0 bases at J, with 7 bases in the middle. The germline CDR1 and CDR2 sequences are MNHEY and SVGAGI. This CDR3 contains 15 residues. The CDR3 region has the DNA TGTGCCAGCAGTTACTCTCGGGCTAGCACAGATACGCAGTATTTT. It codes for CASSYSRASTDTQYF.

The chain has TRBV18 and TRBJ2-7; 10 bases match TRBD1. CDR3 length equals 15 residues. Germline V gene sequence: CDR1 KGHSH, CDR2 LQKENI. The V and J ends lost 5 bases and 4 bases, in that order; junction bases with no gene match: 8. CDR3 amino acids: CASSSTQGQGYEQYF. Written as DNA, the CDR3 is TGTGCCAGCTCATCGACTCAGGGACAGGGGTACGAGCAGTACTTC.

This clone rates as medium-sized. This rearrangement joins TRBV7-8 to TRBJ2-1, with D perhaps matching TRBD1 (5 bases). Trimming pared 5 bases from V and 5 bases from J, leaving 19 bases between. Germline CDR1 and CDR2: SGHVS and FQNEAQ. The CDR3 loop spans 16 amino acids. CDR3 sequence (DNA): TGTGCCAGCAGCCCCCAAGGGGCAGGGATCAACAATGAGCAGTTCTTC. Its translation is CASSPQGAGINNEQFF.